The 28 T cell receptor beta chains below come from one sample, sequenced in a study of OX40 agonist ivuxolimab in advanced cancers. Profiled with immunoSEQ multiplex PCR; TCRdb holds only in-frame clones, not every one. The profile shows about 77,000 clones, under 90% of them singletons. Sequenced here: CD4+ or CD8+ T cells sorted from blood, sampled in a trial of the OX40 agonist ivuxolimab. The receptors originated from an adult with an advanced solid tumor such as melanoma, head and neck, liver or kidney cancer.

V and J are TRBV7-2 and TRBJ1-2, with a tentative D call TRBD1 (5 bases). V dropped 7 bases and J dropped 4 bases, with 13 bases sitting between them. CDR3 size: 13 residues. Germline V gene data show CDR1 as SGHTA and CDR2 as FQGNSA. The CDR3 loop is CASTWRGSYGYTF. The CDR3 DNA follows: TGTGCCAGCACCTGGAGGGGCAGCTATGGCTACACCTTC.

This clone occurred a few times. This chain connects TRBV19 to TRBJ2-2; D might be TRBD1 or TRBD2, each matching 5 bases. Germline CDR1 reads LNHDA; CDR2 reads SQIVND (reference sequence). With 1 base removed from V and 7 bases from J, the gap between germline ends came to 19 bases. The CDR3 has 17 residues. CDR3 sequence: CASSIGGAISPHGELFF. The DNA of the CDR3 is TGTGCCAGTAGTATAGGAGGGGCCATCTCACCCCACGGGGAGCTGTTTTTT.

The rearrangement uses TRBV6-5 and TRBJ2-3, with 9 bases aligning to TRBD1. The CDR3 extends over 12 amino acids. Looked up from germline, CDR1 is MNHEY and CDR2 is SVGAGI. V lost 6 bases to trimming and J lost 11 bases; unmatched junction nucleotides: 6. CDR3 sequence: CASSGTGRGQYF. The CDR3 DNA is TGTGCCAGCAGCGGGACAGGGAGGGGGCAGTATTTT.

The V and J genes are TRBV25-1 and TRBJ1-5; D call uncertain. In germline, CDR1 is MGHDK, CDR2 SYGVNS. Trimming removed 2 bases from V and 3 bases from J, with 8 bases in between. The length of the CDR3 is 14 residues. CDR3 residues: CASSERVVNQPQHF. CDR3 nucleotides: TGTGCCAGCAGTGAAAGAGTCGTCAATCAGCCCCAGCATTTT.

The CDR3 DNA reads TGTGCCAGCAGCGCCACATACAATGAAGCTTTCTTT. This gives the protein CASSATYNEAFF. The chain recombines TRBV9 with TRBJ1-1, with no clear D. V was shortened by 3 bases and J by 7 bases, with 10 bases between the two germline ends. Germline values: CDR1 SGDLS, CDR2 YYNGEE. The CDR3 covers 12 residues.

J is TRBJ2-3 and V is TRBV12-5, with D unclear. The CDR3 has 12 residues. Deletions cut 1 base from V and 6 bases from J, with 5 bases between. CDR1 and CDR2 (germline): LGHNT, FRNRAP. This chain's CDR3 is CASGLARDTQYF. In nucleotides, the CDR3 is TGTGCTAGTGGTTTGGCCCGGGATACGCAGTATTTT.

The chain recombines TRBV6-6 with TRBJ2-4; possible D gene TRBD2, 5 bases. CDR1 is MNHNY, CDR2 SVGAGI, per germline (reference sequence). The CDR3 is 14 residues long. Trimming took off 5 bases at V and 7 bases at J, with 15 bases between the two ends. CDR3 in DNA: TGTGCCAGCAGTCCAGACCCGGGGATCAACATTCAGTACTTC. This translates into CASSPDPGINIQYF.

This chain connects TRBV19 to TRBJ2-1; D possibly uses TRBD1 or TRBD2 (6 bases each). Germline V gene sequence: CDR1 LNHDA, CDR2 SQIVND (reference sequence). V lost 4 bases and J lost 9, with 10 bases in between. This CDR3 has 12 amino acids. This CDR3 is CASSTGEAEQFF. The CDR3 DNA is TGTGCCAGTAGTACAGGGGAGGCTGAGCAGTTCTTC. The full variable domain, its missing parts supplied by reference TRBV19 and TRBJ2-1, is DGGITQSPKYLFRKEGQNVTLSCEQNLNHDAMYWYRQDPGQGLRLIYYSQIVNDFQKGDIAEGYSVSREKKESFPLTVTSAQKNPTAFYLCASSTGEAEQFFGPGTRLTVL.

This clone has just a few counts. This chain uses TRBV5-6 with TRBJ2-2; D is undetermined. Germline V lookup: CDR1 SGHDT, CDR2 YYEEEE. The V end lost 0 bases, the J end lost 5 bases, and 8 bases lay between the germline ends. The CDR3 is 14 residues long. CDR3 bases: TGTGCCAGCAGCTTGGACGGTTGGACCGGGGAGCTGTTTTTT. Translating gives CASSLDGWTGELFF.

The gene calls are TRBV4-1 and TRBJ2-7; D perhaps matches TRBD2 (5 bases). The V gene's germline CDR1 is MGHRA and CDR2 YSYEKL. The V gene lost 4 bases and the J gene lost 0 bases, with 13 bases spanning the gap. The CDR3 totals 15 residues. The CDR3 DNA reads TGCGCCAGCAGCCGAGGGATAGTGTTCTCCTACGAGCAGTACTTC. It translates to CASSRGIVFSYEQYF.

V and J are TRBV7-2 and TRBJ1-1; the match to TRBD1 covers 7 bases. The V and J ends lost 5 bases and 7 bases, in that order; junction bases with no gene match: 7. The CDR3 consists of 13 residues. The germline V gene encodes CDR1 SGHTA and CDR2 FQGNSA. The CDR3 sequence is CASSPGQRVEAFF. The CDR3 DNA follows: TGTGCCAGCAGCCCGGGACAGAGAGTTGAAGCTTTCTTT. Drawing the rest from reference TRBV7-2 and TRBJ1-1, the complete variable domain is GAGVSQSPSNKVTEKGKDVELRCDPISGHTALYWYRQSLGQGLEFLIYFQGNSAPDKSGLPSDRFSAERTGGSVSTLTIQRTQQEDSAVYLCASSPGQRVEAFFGQGTRLTVV.

This rearrangement joins TRBV7-9 to TRBJ2-6; D unresolved. Germline lookup yields CDR1 SEHNR and CDR2 FQNEAQ (reference sequence). V lost 1 base and J 0 bases, leaving 10 bases between the germline ends. This CDR3 contains 17 residues. The CDR3, as DNA: TGTGCCAGCAGCTTAGTGGGCCAGCTCTCTGGGGCCAACGTCCTGACTTTC. Translating it yields CASSLVGQLSGANVLTF.

This clone was detected a few times. The chain has TRBV7-9 and TRBJ1-2; weak D call: TRBD1 (6 bases). The germline gives CDR1 SEHNR, CDR2 FQNEAQ (reference sequence). Trimming removed 5 bases from V and 4 bases from J, with 11 bases in between. The CDR3 is 13 residues long. As DNA, the CDR3 is TGTGCCAGCAGCCAGACAGGCGTCTATGGCTACACCTTC. This sequence encodes CASSQTGVYGYTF.

This chain uses TRBV5-5 with TRBJ1-5, with D perhaps matching TRBD1 (5 bases). The V gene's germline CDR1 is SGHKS and CDR2 YYEKEE (reference sequence). The CDR3 length is 14 residues. Trimming cost V 4 bases and J 6 bases, with 14 bases left between them. This chain's CDR3 is CASSRDQGGQPQHF. The DNA for the CDR3 is TGTGCCAGCAGCAGGGATCAGGGTGGTCAGCCCCAGCATTTT. The complete variable domain, with remaining parts taken from reference TRBV5-5 and TRBJ1-5, reads DAGVTQSPTHLIKTRGQQVTLRCSPISGHKSVSWYQQVLGQGPQFIFQYYEKEERGRGNFPDRFSARQFPNYSSELNVNALLLGDSALYLCASSRDQGGQPQHFGDGTRLSIL.

V gene TRBV15 combines with J gene TRBJ2-7; TRBD2 matches at 11 bases. Germline V CDR1 and CDR2: LNHNV, YYDKDF (reference sequence). CDR3 length: 14 residues. The junction had 7 bases not matched to a gene; V was cut back by 3 bases and J by 9 bases. CDR3 sequence (DNA): TGTGCCACCAGCAGCCAGACTAGCGGGGAAATGCAGTACTTC. It translates to CATSSQTSGEMQYF.

The chain uses TRBV6-1 and TRBJ2-3, with 7 bases matching TRBD1. V shed 4 bases and J 2 bases; nucleotides not matched to a gene: 6. CDR1 is MNHNS and CDR2 is SASEGT in the germline V gene. The CDR3 sequence is 15 residues long. Here the CDR3 DNA reads TGTGCCAGCAGTGTAAGGGGGCGGGTCACAGATACGCAGTATTTT. Amino acid sequence: CASSVRGRVTDTQYF.

This clone was seen only once. The rearrangement uses TRBV6-1 and TRBJ2-7; unclear D gene. V lost 6 bases to trimming and J lost 0 bases, with 12 bases between them. Per germline, CDR1 MNHNS and CDR2 SASEGT. This CDR3 is 14 amino acids long. The CDR3 loop reads CASSSNVGSYEQYF. Here the CDR3 DNA reads TGTGCCAGCAGCTCCAACGTGGGCTCCTACGAGCAGTACTTC.

This clone appeared once. The chain carries TRBV7-2 and TRBJ2-5, with 8 positions matching TRBD1. CDR3 length: 13 residues. Germline assignment: CDR1 SGHTA and CDR2 FQGNSA. V lost 6 bases to trimming and J lost 3 bases; unmatched junction nucleotides: 3. For the CDR3, the DNA is TGTGCCAGCAGGGACAGGGTGGAAGAGACCCAGTACTTC. Encoded protein: CASRDRVEETQYF.

This rearrangement joins TRBV11-2 to TRBJ2-5; TRBD1 agrees at 8 bases. The V gene's germline CDR1 is SGHAT and CDR2 FQNNGV. Trimming cost V 3 bases and J 10 bases; bases outside gene matches: 7. This CDR3 has 13 amino acids. CDR3 nucleotide sequence: TGTGCCAGCAGCTTGGACAGGGATCGTGGCCAGTACTTC. It yields the protein CASSLDRDRGQYF. Drawing the rest from reference TRBV11-2 and TRBJ2-5, the complete variable domain is EAGVAQSPRYKIIEKRQSVAFWCNPISGHATLYWYQQILGQGPKLLIQFQNNGVVDDSQLPKDRFSAERLKGVDSTLKIQPAKLEDSAVYLCASSLDRDRGQYFGPGTRLLVL.

This chain links TRBV20-1 with TRBJ2-4, with no clear D. CDR3 size: 11 residues. Trimming removed 2 bases at V and 5 bases at J, with 4 bases between. Germline V CDR1 and CDR2: DFQATT, SNEGSKA (reference sequence). The CDR3 sequence: CSARQENIQYF. The CDR3 DNA sequence: TGCAGTGCTAGACAGGAAAACATTCAGTACTTC.

The chain employs TRBV2 and TRBJ1-5; 8 positions match TRBD1. Germline CDR1 SNHLY, CDR2 FYNNEI. This CDR3 comprises 17 residues. V lost 2 bases and J lost 4; bases outside the gene matches: 10. CDR3 bases: TGTGCCAGCAGTGAATGGGGGGCAGGGGGCTGGAATCAGCCCCAGCATTTT. Translated, it gives CASSEWGAGGWNQPQHF.

This rearrangement joins TRBV2 to TRBJ2-5; 7 nucleotides agree with TRBD2. V shed 11 bases, J shed 0 bases, and the junction held 3 bases outside the gene matches. Germline CDR1 reads SNHLY; CDR2 reads FYNNEI. There are 12 residues in the CDR3. The CDR3 here is CAGGGYQETQYF. The CDR3 region has the DNA TGTGCCGGGGGGGGGTACCAAGAGACCCAGTACTTC. Full variable domain (remainder filled in from reference TRBV2 and TRBJ2-5): EPEVTQTPSHQVTQMGQEVILRCVPISNHLYFYWYRQILGQKVEFLVSFYNNEISEKSEIFDDQFSVERPDGSNFTLKIRSTKLEDSAMYFCAGGGYQETQYFGPGTRLLVL.

The gene calls are TRBV7-8 and TRBJ1-4; tentatively, D is TRBD1 (6 bases). Germline V gene lookup returns CDR1 SGHVS and CDR2 FQNEAQ. V was cut by 5 bases and J by 6 bases, with 22 bases left in between. The CDR3 is 17 residues long. The CDR3 DNA reads TGTGCCAGCAGCCCCCATAGCGTGTCAGGGGTACATGAAAAACTGTTTTTT. This translates into CASSPHSVSGVHEKLFF.

This rearrangement joins TRBV19 to TRBJ1-2; TRBD1 is a possible D gene (6 bases). There are 15 residues in the CDR3. V was trimmed by 6 bases and J by 4 bases, leaving 18 bases between them. Germline loops: CDR1 LNHDA, CDR2 SQIVND (reference sequence). The CDR3 DNA sequence: TGTGCCAGTAGCCCCTCCGGAACAGGGCCCTATGGCTACACCTTC. This sequence encodes CASSPSGTGPYGYTF. Together with reference TRBV19 and TRBJ1-2, the CDR3 gives the full variable domain: DGGITQSPKYLFRKEGQNVTLSCEQNLNHDAMYWYRQDPGQGLRLIYYSQIVNDFQKGDIAEGYSVSREKKESFPLTVTSAQKNPTAFYLCASSPSGTGPYGYTFGSGTRLTVV.

The sample holds one count of this clone. This rearrangement joins TRBV4-2 to TRBJ1-1, with 11 bases that match TRBD1. The CDR3 has 17 amino acids. Germline values: CDR1 LGHNA, CDR2 YNFKEQ. The J segment lost 7 bases and the V segment lost 0 bases, leaving 10 bases of the junction unmatched. The CDR3 region is CASSQDLRTGGGNEAFF. CDR3 nucleotides: TGTGCCAGCAGCCAAGATCTTAGGACAGGGGGCGGTAATGAAGCTTTCTTT.

The J gene is TRBJ1-4, the V gene TRBV6-6, with D perhaps TRBD1 (5 bases). The CDR3 length is 15 residues. In germline, CDR1 is MNHNY, CDR2 SVGAGI (reference sequence). V lost 2 bases to trimming and J lost 7 bases, with 14 bases between them. CDR3 sequence (DNA): TGTGCCAGCAGTTACACGGGGACCCTAAGTGAAAAACTGTTTTTT. Its protein product is CASSYTGTLSEKLFF.

The chain employs TRBV10-3 and TRBJ2-7; D may be TRBD1 (6 bases). The ends were cut back, 5 bases at V and 3 bases at J, with 14 bases in the middle. The germline V gene has CDR1 ENHRY and CDR2 SYGVKD. This CDR3 is 14 amino acids long. The CDR3 here is CAISTRTANYEQYF. The CDR3 region has the DNA TGTGCCATCAGTACCCGGACAGCGAACTACGAGCAGTACTTC.

The chain recombines TRBV9 with TRBJ2-2; TRBD1 aligns across 9 bases. The CDR3 sequence is 15 residues long. Germline V gene lookup returns CDR1 SGDLS and CDR2 YYNGEE. V lost 4 bases and J lost 3; bases outside the gene matches: 4. The CDR3 loop is CASSYRGRDTGELFF. The DNA for the CDR3 is TGTGCCAGCAGCTACAGGGGGCGAGACACCGGGGAGCTGTTTTTT. The full variable domain, with the rest looked up from reference TRBV9 and TRBJ2-2, is DSGVTQTPKHLITATGQRVTLRCSPRSGDLSVYWYQQSLDQGLQFLIQYYNGEERAKGNILERFSAQQFPDLHSELNLSSLELGDSALYFCASSYRGRDTGELFFGEGSRLTVL.